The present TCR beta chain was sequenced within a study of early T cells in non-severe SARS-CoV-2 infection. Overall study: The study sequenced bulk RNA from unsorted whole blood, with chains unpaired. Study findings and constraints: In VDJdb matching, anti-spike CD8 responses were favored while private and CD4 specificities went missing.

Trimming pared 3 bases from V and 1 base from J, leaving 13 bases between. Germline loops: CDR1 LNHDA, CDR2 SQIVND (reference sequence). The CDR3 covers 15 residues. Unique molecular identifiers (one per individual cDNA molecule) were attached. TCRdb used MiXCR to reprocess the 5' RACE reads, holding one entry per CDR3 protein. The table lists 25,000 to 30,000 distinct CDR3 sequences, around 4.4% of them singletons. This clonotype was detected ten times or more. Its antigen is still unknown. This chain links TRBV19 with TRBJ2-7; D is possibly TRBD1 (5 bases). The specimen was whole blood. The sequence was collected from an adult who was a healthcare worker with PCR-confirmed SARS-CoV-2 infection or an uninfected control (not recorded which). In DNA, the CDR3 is TGTGCCAGTAGTATTATTCAGGGCGCATCCTACGAGCAGTACTTC. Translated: CASSIIQGASYEQYF.